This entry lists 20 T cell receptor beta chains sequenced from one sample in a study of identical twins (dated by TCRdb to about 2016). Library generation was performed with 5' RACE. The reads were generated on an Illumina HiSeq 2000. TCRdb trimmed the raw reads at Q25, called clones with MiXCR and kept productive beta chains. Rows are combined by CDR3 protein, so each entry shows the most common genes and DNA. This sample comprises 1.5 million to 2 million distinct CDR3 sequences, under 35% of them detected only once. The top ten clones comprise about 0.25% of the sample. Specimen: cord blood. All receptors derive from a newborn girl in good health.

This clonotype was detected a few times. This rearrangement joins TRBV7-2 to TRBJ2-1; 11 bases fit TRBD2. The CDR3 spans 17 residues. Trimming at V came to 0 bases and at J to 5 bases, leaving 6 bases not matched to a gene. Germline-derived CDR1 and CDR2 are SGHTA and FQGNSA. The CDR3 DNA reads TGTGCCAGCAGCTTAGCCCCACTAGCGGGAGTGAACAATGAGCAGTTCTTC. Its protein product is CASSLAPLAGVNNEQFF.

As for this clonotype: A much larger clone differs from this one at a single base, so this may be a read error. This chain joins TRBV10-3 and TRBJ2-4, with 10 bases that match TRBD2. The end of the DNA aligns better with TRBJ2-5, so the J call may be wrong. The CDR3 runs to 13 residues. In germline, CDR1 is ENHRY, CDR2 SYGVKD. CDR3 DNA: TGTGCCATCATAGCGGGAGGCCAAGAGACCCAGTACTTC. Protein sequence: CAIIAGGQETQYF.

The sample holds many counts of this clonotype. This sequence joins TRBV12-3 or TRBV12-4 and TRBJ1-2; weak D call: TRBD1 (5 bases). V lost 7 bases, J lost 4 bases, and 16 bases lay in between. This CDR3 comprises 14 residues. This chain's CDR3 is CASNQDIFGYGYTF. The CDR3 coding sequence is TGTGCCAGCAACCAGGACATTTTTGGCTATGGCTACACCTTC.

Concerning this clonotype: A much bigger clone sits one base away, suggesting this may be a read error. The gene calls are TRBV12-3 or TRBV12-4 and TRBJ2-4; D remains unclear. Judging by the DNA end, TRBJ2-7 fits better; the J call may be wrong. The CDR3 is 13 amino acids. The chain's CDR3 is CGSSSSVGYEQYF. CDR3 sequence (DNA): TGTGGCAGCAGTTCCTCGGTCGGCTACGAGCAGTACTTC.

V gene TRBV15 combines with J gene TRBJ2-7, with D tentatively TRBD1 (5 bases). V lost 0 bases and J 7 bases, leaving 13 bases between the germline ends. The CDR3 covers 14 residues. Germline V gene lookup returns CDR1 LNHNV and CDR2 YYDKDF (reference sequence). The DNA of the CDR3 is TGTGCCACCAGCAGAGACAGGGCTTCCCGTGAGCAGTACTTC. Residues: CATSRDRASREQYF.

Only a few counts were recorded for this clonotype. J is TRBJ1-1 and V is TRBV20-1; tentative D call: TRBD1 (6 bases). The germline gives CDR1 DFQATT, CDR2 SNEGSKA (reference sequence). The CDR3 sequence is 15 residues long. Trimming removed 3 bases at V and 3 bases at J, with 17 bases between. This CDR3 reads CSASTPTGGDTEAFF. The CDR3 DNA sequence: TGCAGTGCTAGTACCCCGACAGGCGGGGACACTGAAGCTTTCTTT.

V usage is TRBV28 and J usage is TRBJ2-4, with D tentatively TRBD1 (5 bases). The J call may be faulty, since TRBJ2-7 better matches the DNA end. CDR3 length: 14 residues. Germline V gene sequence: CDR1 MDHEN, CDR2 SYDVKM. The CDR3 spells CASSLFARQSEQYF. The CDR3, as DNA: TGTGCCAGCAGTTTATTCGCACGACAGTCCGAGCAGTACTTC.

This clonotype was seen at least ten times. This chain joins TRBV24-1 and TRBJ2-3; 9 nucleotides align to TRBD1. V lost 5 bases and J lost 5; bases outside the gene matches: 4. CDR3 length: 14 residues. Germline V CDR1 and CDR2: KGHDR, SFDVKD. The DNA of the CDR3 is TGTGCCACCAGTGTCGGGACAGGGATAGATACGCAGTATTTT. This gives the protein CATSVGTGIDTQYF.

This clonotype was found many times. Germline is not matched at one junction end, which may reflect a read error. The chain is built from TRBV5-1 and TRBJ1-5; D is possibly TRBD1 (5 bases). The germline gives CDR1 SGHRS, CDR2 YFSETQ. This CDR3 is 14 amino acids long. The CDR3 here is CASSLGDRDQPQHF. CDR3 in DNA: TGTGCCAGCAGCTTAGGTGACAGAGATCAGCCCCAGCATTTT.

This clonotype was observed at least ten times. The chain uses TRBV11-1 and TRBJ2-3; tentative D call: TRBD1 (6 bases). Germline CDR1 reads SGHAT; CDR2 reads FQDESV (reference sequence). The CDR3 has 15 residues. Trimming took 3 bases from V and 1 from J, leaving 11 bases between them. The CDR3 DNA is TGTGCCAGCAGCTTGACAGGACTCGGCACAGATACGCAGTATTTT. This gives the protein CASSLTGLGTDTQYF.

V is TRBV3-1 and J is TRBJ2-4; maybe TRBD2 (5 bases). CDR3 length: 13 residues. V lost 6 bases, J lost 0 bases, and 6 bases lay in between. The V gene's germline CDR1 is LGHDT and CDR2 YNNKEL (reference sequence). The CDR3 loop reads CASREAAKNIQYF. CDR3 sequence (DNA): TGTGCCAGCAGGGAGGCAGCCAAAAACATTCAGTACTTC.

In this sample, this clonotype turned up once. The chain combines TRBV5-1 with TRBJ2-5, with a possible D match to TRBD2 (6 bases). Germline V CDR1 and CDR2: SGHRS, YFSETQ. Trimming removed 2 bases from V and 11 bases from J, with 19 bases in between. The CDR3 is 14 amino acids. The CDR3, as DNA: TGCGCCAGCAGCTTAGGACCCCCGCGGGATGAGCAGTACTTC. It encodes CASSLGPPRDEQYF.

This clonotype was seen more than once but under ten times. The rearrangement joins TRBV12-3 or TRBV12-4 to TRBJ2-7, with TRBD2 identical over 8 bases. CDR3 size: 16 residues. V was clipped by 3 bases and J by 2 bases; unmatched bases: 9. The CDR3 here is CASSFWPQRGTYEQYF. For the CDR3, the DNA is TGTGCCAGCAGTTTTTGGCCGCAGCGGGGGACCTACGAGCAGTACTTC.

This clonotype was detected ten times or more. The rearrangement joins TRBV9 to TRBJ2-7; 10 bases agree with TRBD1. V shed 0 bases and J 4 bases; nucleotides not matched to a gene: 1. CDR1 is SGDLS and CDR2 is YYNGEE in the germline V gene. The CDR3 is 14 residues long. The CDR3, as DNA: TGTGCCAGCAGCGTAGGGGACAGGGGTTACGAGCAGTACTTC. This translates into CASSVGDRGYEQYF. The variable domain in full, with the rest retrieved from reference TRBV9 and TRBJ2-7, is DSGVTQTPKHLITATGQRVTLRCSPRSGDLSVYWYQQSLDQGLQFLIQYYNGEERAKGNILERFSAQQFPDLHSELNLSSLELGDSALYFCASSVGDRGYEQYFGPGTRLTVT.

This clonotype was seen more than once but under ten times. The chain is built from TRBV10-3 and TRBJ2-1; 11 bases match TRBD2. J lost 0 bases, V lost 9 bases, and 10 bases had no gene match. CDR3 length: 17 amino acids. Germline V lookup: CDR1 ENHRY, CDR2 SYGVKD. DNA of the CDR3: TGTGCCATGACCGGGACTAGCGGTTGCAGCTCCTACAATGAGCAGTTCTTC. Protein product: CAMTGTSGCSSYNEQFF.

The CDR3 is CASSQVPGPGTEAFF. The CDR3 DNA reads TGTGCCAGCAGCCAAGTTCCGGGCCCGGGCACTGAAGCTTTCTTT. V is TRBV14 and J is TRBJ1-1; D uncertain. Germline-derived CDR1 and CDR2 are SGHDN and FVKESK. The CDR3 spans 15 residues. Trimming removed 1 base from V and 4 bases from J, with 13 bases in between.

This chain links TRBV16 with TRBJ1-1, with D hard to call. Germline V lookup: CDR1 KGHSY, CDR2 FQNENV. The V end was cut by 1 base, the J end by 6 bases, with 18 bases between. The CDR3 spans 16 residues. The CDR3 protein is CASSQLQQLRWAEAFF. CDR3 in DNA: TGTGCCAGCAGCCAATTGCAGCAGCTTCGGTGGGCTGAAGCTTTCTTT.

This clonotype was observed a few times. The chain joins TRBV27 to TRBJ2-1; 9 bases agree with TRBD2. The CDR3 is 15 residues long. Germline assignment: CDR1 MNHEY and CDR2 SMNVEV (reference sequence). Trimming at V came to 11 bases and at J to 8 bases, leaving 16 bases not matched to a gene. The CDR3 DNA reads TGTGCCGCCAGCAGTTCTGCTAGCGGGATACATGAGCAGTTCTTC. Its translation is CAASSSASGIHEQFF.

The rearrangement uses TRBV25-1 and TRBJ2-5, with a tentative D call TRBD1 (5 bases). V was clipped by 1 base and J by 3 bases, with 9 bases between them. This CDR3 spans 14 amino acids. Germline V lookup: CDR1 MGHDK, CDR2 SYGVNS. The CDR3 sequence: CASSELGREETQYF. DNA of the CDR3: TGTGCCAGCAGTGAATTGGGCAGGGAAGAGACCCAGTACTTC.

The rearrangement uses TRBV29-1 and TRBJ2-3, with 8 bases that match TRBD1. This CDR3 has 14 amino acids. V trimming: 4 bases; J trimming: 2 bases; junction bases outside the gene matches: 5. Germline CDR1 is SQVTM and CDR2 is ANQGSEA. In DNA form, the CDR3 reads TGCAGCGTTGGTGTCAGGGGGCACACAGATACGCAGTATTTT. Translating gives CSVGVRGHTDTQYF.